This paragraph reports one T cell receptor beta chain. Its antigen remains unknown. This specimen belongs to a study of tumor-infiltrating lymphocytes in localized non-small cell lung cancer. Study findings and constraints: Only some patients had TCR sequencing, depending on available tissue. TCRbeta sequencing showed higher T cell infiltration in tumors than uninvolved lung.

Produced via immunoSEQ multiplex PCR; TCRdb's table is partial and in-frame only. This table holds roughly 2,900 clones, 50% to 75% found once. With V trimmed by 4 bases and J by 6 bases, 5 bases remained unmatched. This CDR3 is built from 15 residues. Germline V gene data show CDR1 as MNHEY and CDR2 as SMNVEV (reference sequence). The source of this sequence is a human donor with non-small cell lung cancer. The chain employs TRBV27 and TRBJ1-6; 8 bases agree with TRBD1. The source material was uninvolved lung tissue not adjacent to the tumor. CDR3 DNA sequence: TGTGCCAGCAGTTCCCTAGACAGGGGTAATTCACCCCTCCACTTT. This codes for CASSSLDRGNSPLHF.